The 23 T cell receptor beta chains presented below share a single source sample, sequenced in a study of blood T cell repertoires in COVID-19. Sequencing used immunoSEQ multiplex PCR; TCRdb keeps in-frame clones, though not all of them. The table lists more than 90,000 clones, roughly 90% of them singletons, with roughly 7.9% in the top ten. What was sequenced was peripheral blood. These receptors came from a man aged 65 to 79 who had recovered from COVID-19.

V and J are TRBV19 and TRBJ1-2; D is ambiguous. CDR3 length: 15 amino acids. The V gene lost 3 bases and the J gene lost 5 bases, with 16 bases spanning the gap. Per the germline V gene, CDR1 is LNHDA and CDR2 is SQIVND (reference sequence). The CDR3 spells CASSIGAVVTYGYTF. The DNA of the CDR3 is TGTGCCAGTAGTATCGGTGCAGTAGTGACATATGGCTACACCTTC.

This chain joins TRBV4-3 and TRBJ1-1; weak D call: TRBD1 (6 bases). Per germline, CDR1 LGHNA and CDR2 YSLEER. Trimming left V 4 bases short and J 8 bases short, with 14 bases between. This CDR3 region has 13 residues. CDR3 protein: CASSLRTEVEAFF. DNA of the CDR3: TGCGCCAGCAGCCTACGGACAGAGGTCGAAGCTTTCTTT.

V gene TRBV28 combines with J gene TRBJ2-7; 8 nucleotides align to TRBD2. The CDR3 is 13 amino acids. V was pared by 6 bases and J by 4 bases, with 5 bases of the junction left unmatched. Germline V gene data show CDR1 as MDHEN and CDR2 as SYDVKM. CDR3 loop: CASSLAGGYEQYF. The CDR3 coding sequence is TGTGCCAGCAGCCTAGCGGGTGGTTACGAGCAGTACTTC.

With respect to this clone: Different DNA sequences within this sample yield the same CDR3. The chain is built from TRBV5-1 and TRBJ2-2; D remains ambiguous. V was cut by 2 bases and J by 1 base, with 6 bases left in between. The germline CDR1 and CDR2 sequences are SGHRS and YFSETQ. The CDR3 consists of 14 residues. The CDR3 here is CASSLSVNTGELFF. As DNA, the CDR3 is TGCGCCAGCAGCTTATCCGTGAACACCGGGGAGCTGTTTTTT.

V gene TRBV7-9 combines with J gene TRBJ2-3; the D gene is possibly TRBD1 (5 bases). Germline CDR1 SEHNR, CDR2 FQNEAQ (reference sequence). V was trimmed by 1 base and J by 1 base, leaving 6 bases between them. The CDR3 consists of 14 residues. The CDR3, as DNA: TGTGCCAGCAGCTTAGGGGGCCGCACAGATACGCAGTATTTT. This gives the protein CASSLGGRTDTQYF.

The genes are TRBV11-2 and TRBJ2-3; a possible D gene is TRBD2 (5 bases). From germline, CDR1 is SGHAT and CDR2 FQNNGV. CDR3 length: 13 residues. Trimming shortened V by 3 bases and J by 12 bases, and 16 bases separated the two germline ends. CDR3 sequence reads: CASSFRTGSDQYF. CDR3 coding DNA: TGTGCCAGCAGCTTTCGGACTGGCAGCGATCAGTATTTT.

This clone was seen only once. CDR3 sequence: CASSSGLNTGELFF. The CDR3 DNA reads TGTGCCAGCAGCTCTGGCCTGAACACCGGGGAGCTGTTTTTT. The chain uses TRBV5-6 and TRBJ2-2; unclear D gene. This CDR3 contains 14 residues. CDR1 SGHDT and CDR2 YYEEEE come from the germline V gene. V lost 3 bases, J lost 1 base, and 7 bases lay in between.

The chain couples TRBV28 to TRBJ1-2, with D perhaps matching TRBD1 (6 bases). Germline CDR1 and CDR2: MDHEN and SYDVKM. The CDR3 consists of 14 residues. Trimming removed 4 bases from V and 4 bases from J, with 13 bases in between. This CDR3 is CASSWSGVGYGYTF. The CDR3 DNA is TGTGCCAGCAGTTGGTCAGGGGTTGGCTATGGCTACACCTTC.

The chain carries TRBV3-1 (or the pseudogene TRBV3-2) and TRBJ2-5, with 8 bases identical to TRBD1. This CDR3 region has 17 residues. Germline values: CDR1 LGHDT, CDR2 YNNKEL (reference sequence). Trimming removed 1 base from V and 5 bases from J; junction bases left unmatched: 12. The CDR3 is CASSQGPRTGSAETQYF. The CDR3 region has the DNA TGTGCCAGCAGCCAAGGGCCCCGGACAGGGAGTGCGGAGACCCAGTACTTC.

The rearrangement uses TRBV7-9 and TRBJ2-1; 9 bases agree with TRBD2. In germline, CDR1 is SEHNR, CDR2 FQNEAQ (reference sequence). CDR3 length: 16 amino acids. Trimming removed 4 bases from V and 9 bases from J; junction bases left unmatched: 13. Written as DNA, the CDR3 is TGTGCCAGCAGCTCTACAAGAGCTAGCGGGATCGGTGAGCAGTTCTTC. Protein sequence: CASSSTRASGIGEQFF.

The rearrangement joins TRBV19 to TRBJ2-7; 8 bases align to TRBD2. This CDR3 is 15 amino acids long. In germline, CDR1 is LNHDA, CDR2 SQIVND (reference sequence). The J segment lost 0 bases and the V segment lost 9 bases, leaving 10 bases of the junction unmatched. The CDR3 is CASSLAGTSSYEQYF. In nucleotides, the CDR3 is TGTGCCAGCTCCCTAGCGGGCACCAGCTCCTACGAGCAGTACTTC.

The sample holds one count of this clone. The genes are TRBV4-2 and TRBJ2-3; TRBD2 agrees at 11 bases. In germline, CDR1 is LGHNA, CDR2 YNFKEQ. The V and J ends lost 6 bases and 3 bases, in that order; junction bases with no gene match: 5. The CDR3 extends over 15 amino acids. Here the CDR3 DNA reads TGTGCCAGCAGGTTAGCGGGAGGGATAACAGATACGCAGTATTTT. It codes for CASRLAGGITDTQYF.

The chain joins TRBV24-1 to TRBJ2-5, with 8 positions matching TRBD1. J lost 5 bases, V lost 6 bases, and 7 bases had no gene match. CDR3 length equals 14 residues. Germline loops: CDR1 KGHDR, CDR2 SFDVKD. The CDR3 here is CATSSDRGWETQYF. DNA for the CDR3: TGTGCCACCAGTTCCGACAGGGGTTGGGAGACCCAGTACTTC.

This clone was counted only a few times. V usage is TRBV2 and J usage is TRBJ2-3, with 9 bases identical to TRBD2. Germline values: CDR1 SNHLY, CDR2 FYNNEI. V lost 6 bases, J lost 2 bases, and 6 bases stayed unmatched. The CDR3 is 15 residues long. CDR3 coding DNA: TGTGCCAGCAGGACCGGACTAGCGTACACAGATACGCAGTATTTT. Translating gives CASRTGLAYTDTQYF. Variable domain in full (rest from reference TRBV2 and TRBJ2-3): EPEVTQTPSHQVTQMGQEVILRCVPISNHLYFYWYRQILGQKVEFLVSFYNNEISEKSEIFDDQFSVERPDGSNFTLKIRSTKLEDSAMYFCASRTGLAYTDTQYFGPGTRLTVL.

The chain combines TRBV7-8 with TRBJ2-1; TRBD1 aligns across 9 bases. Germline V gene sequence: CDR1 SGHVS, CDR2 FQNEAQ. The ends lost 10 bases at V and 6 bases at J; junction bases unmatched: 7. This CDR3 region has 13 residues. The CDR3 spells CATDRGNGNEQFF. The CDR3 DNA reads TGTGCCACCGACAGGGGGAATGGCAATGAGCAGTTCTTC.

The chain combines TRBV11-1 with TRBJ2-1; D is possibly TRBD1 (6 bases). CDR3 length: 15 amino acids. The germline gives CDR1 SGHAT, CDR2 FQDESV (reference sequence). V was trimmed by 3 bases and J by 2 bases, leaving 11 bases between them. DNA for the CDR3: TGTGCCAGCAGCTTGGGCAGGGGAGCCTACAATGAGCAGTTCTTC. It encodes CASSLGRGAYNEQFF.

The CDR3 loop is CASSSGTGASYEQYF. In DNA, the CDR3 is TGTGCCAGCAGCTCCGGGACAGGGGCGTCCTACGAGCAGTACTTC. The chain recombines TRBV5-8 with TRBJ2-7, with 10 bases that match TRBD1. The V and J ends lost 3 bases and 1 base, in that order; junction bases with no gene match: 4. Per the germline V gene, CDR1 is SGHTS and CDR2 is YDEGEE. This CDR3 comprises 15 residues.

The chain recombines TRBV5-8 with TRBJ1-1; no clear D. This CDR3 is built from 15 residues. Germline values: CDR1 SGHTS, CDR2 YDEGEE. V was trimmed by 1 base and J by 6 bases, leaving 16 bases between them. This CDR3 is CASSLTGNLGAEAFF. The CDR3 DNA is TGTGCCAGCAGCTTGACTGGTAATTTGGGCGCTGAAGCTTTCTTT.

V and J are TRBV27 and TRBJ2-2, with 16 bases lining up with TRBD2. The CDR3 sequence is 17 residues long. V lost 6 bases, J lost 5 bases, and 6 bases stayed unmatched. The germline gives CDR1 MNHEY, CDR2 SMNVEV (reference sequence). CDR3 DNA sequence: TGTGCCAGCAGCGTGGGACTAGCGGGGGGGCCGACCGGGGAGCTGTTTTTT. Translating gives CASSVGLAGGPTGELFF.

CDR3: CASSFFFSSSGGQGLYEQYF. DNA for the CDR3: TGTGCCAGCAGTTTTTTCTTCTCTAGTTCGGGGGGGCAGGGATTATACGAGCAGTACTTC. The chain has TRBV28 and TRBJ2-7; 8 nucleotides match TRBD2. The V and J ends lost 3 bases and 4 bases, in that order; junction bases with no gene match: 23. This CDR3 is 20 amino acids long. Germline CDR1 is MDHEN and CDR2 is SYDVKM.

The rearrangement joins TRBV19 to TRBJ2-1; the match to TRBD2 covers 9 bases. The V gene's germline CDR1 is LNHDA and CDR2 SQIVND (reference sequence). The CDR3 sequence is 18 residues long. V shed 4 bases and J 5 bases; nucleotides not matched to a gene: 15. The CDR3 DNA reads as TGTGCCAGTAGTACGCGGGGGGGGCGGTATTTTGGGCACAATGAGCAGTTCTTC. Its translation: CASSTRGGRYFGHNEQFF.

Turning to this clone: The junction does not match germline at one end; this may be a read error. The chain uses TRBV11-2 and TRBJ2-1; the D is unclear. The CDR3 has 13 residues. Germline CDR1 SGHAT, CDR2 FQNNGV. The CDR3, as DNA: TGTGCCAGCAGCTTAGACTTATACAGTGAGCAGTTCTTC. It encodes CASSLDLYSEQFF. The complete variable domain, with remaining parts taken from reference TRBV11-2 and TRBJ2-1, reads EAGVAQSPRYKIIEKRQSVAFWCNPISGHATLYWYQQILGQGPKLLIQFQNNGVVDDSQLPKDRFSAERLKGVDSTLKIQPAKLEDSAVYLCASSLDLYSEQFFGPGTRLTVL.

This chain links TRBV7-8 with TRBJ2-7; D possibly corresponds to TRBD1 (6 bases). Trimming took 2 bases from V and 4 from J, leaving 12 bases between them. The CDR3 covers 14 residues. Germline CDR1 is SGHVS and CDR2 is FQNEAQ. CDR3 protein: CASSLLRTEYEQYF. The CDR3 bases are TGTGCCAGCAGCTTACTCCGGACAGAGTACGAGCAGTACTTC.